The T cell receptor (beta chain) under discussion was sequenced for a study of shared clonotypes between healthy human individuals. Study background: Three plates were used per donor for CD4 naive, three for CD4 memory, two for CD8 naive and one for CD8 memory.

Details on this clone: Its antigen is unidentified.

Findings and limits, study-wide: Clonotype sharing among donors likely depends on sequencing depth.

Method: immunoSEQ multiplex PCR; TCRdb's copy keeps in-frame clones and lacks some. The sample has over a million clones; approximately 68% are singletons. Germline assignment: CDR1 SQVTM and CDR2 ANQGSEA. V dropped 7 bases and J dropped 2; count of bases not matched to a gene: 5. The CDR3 has 13 amino acids. This clonotype originated in a man between 18 and 29 years old in good health. The sequencing sample was made of memory CD4+ T cells sorted from blood. Subset denoted: CD45RA-negative fraction. V is TRBV29-1 and J is TRBJ2-7, with 10 bases matching TRBD2. DNA of the CDR3: TGCAGCGCAATAGCGGGGGGTACCTACGAGCAGTACTTC. This sequence encodes CSAIAGGTYEQYF.